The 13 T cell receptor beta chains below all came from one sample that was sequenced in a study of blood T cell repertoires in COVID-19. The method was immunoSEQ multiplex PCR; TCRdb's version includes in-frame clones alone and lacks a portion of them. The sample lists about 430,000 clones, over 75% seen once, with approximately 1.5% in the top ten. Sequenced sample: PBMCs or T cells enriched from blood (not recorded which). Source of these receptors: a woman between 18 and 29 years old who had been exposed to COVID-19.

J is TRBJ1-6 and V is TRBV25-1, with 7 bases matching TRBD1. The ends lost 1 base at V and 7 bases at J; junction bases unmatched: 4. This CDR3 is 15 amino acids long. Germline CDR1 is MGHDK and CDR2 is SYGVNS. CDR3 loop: CASSESTGVNSPLHF. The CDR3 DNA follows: TGTGCCAGCAGTGAATCCACAGGGGTCAATTCACCCCTCCACTTT.

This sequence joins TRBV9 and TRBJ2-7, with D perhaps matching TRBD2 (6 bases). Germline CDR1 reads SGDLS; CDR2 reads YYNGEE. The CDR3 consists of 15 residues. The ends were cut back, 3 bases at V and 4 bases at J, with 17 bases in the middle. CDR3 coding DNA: TGTGCCAGCAGCGCCGGGGGTCAGGTGAGGTACGAGCAGTACTTC. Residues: CASSAGGQVRYEQYF.

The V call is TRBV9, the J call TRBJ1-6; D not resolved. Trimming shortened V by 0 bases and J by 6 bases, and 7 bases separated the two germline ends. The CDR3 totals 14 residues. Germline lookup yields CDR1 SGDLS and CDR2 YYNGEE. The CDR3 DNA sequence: TGTGCCAGCAGCGTAGATCAGGTTAATTCACCCCTCCACTTT. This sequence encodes CASSVDQVNSPLHF. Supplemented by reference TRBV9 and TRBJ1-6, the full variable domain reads DSGVTQTPKHLITATGQRVTLRCSPRSGDLSVYWYQQSLDQGLQFLIQYYNGEERAKGNILERFSAQQFPDLHSELNLSSLELGDSALYFCASSVDQVNSPLHFGNGTRLTVT.

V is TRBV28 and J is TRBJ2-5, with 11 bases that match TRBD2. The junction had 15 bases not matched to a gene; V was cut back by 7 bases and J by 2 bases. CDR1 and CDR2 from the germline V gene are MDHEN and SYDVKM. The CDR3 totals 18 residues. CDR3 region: CASTPGSLLAGGQETQYF. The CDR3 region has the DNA TGTGCCAGCACCCCCGGGTCTCTCCTAGCGGGAGGACAAGAGACCCAGTACTTC.

CDR3 amino acids: CASSSRSWTGSSYEQYF. CDR3 DNA sequence: TGCGCCAGCAGCTCCCGTTCCTGGACTGGGAGCTCCTACGAGCAGTACTTC. The rearrangement joins TRBV4-1 to TRBJ2-7; D possibly corresponds to TRBD2 (5 bases). The CDR3 totals 17 residues. V lost 5 bases to trimming and J lost 0 bases, with 20 bases between them. Germline CDR1 MGHRA, CDR2 YSYEKL.

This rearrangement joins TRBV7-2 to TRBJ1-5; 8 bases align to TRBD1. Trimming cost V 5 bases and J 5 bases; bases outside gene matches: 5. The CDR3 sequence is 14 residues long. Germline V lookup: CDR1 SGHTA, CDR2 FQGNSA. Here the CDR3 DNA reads TGTGCCAGCAGCCTTCGGACAGGGCATCAGCCCCAGCATTTT. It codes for CASSLRTGHQPQHF.

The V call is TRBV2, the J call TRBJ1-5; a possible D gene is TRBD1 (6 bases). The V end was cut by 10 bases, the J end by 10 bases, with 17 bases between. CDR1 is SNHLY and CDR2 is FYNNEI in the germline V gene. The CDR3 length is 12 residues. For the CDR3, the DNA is TGTGCCACCGGTCCTCCACAGGGACCCCAGCATTTT. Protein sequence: CATGPPQGPQHF.

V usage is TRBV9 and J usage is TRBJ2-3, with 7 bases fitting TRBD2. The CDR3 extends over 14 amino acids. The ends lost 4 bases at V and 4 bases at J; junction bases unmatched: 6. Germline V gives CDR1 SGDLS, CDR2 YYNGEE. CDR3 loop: CASSPSGMADTQYF. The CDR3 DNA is TGTGCCAGCAGCCCGAGCGGGATGGCAGATACGCAGTATTTT.

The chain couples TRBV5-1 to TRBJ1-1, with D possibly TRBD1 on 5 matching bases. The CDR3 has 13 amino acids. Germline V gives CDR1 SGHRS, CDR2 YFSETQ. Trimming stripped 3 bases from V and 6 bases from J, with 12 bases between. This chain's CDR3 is CASSWEGESEAFF. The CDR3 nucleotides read TGCGCCAGCAGCTGGGAAGGGGAATCTGAAGCTTTCTTT. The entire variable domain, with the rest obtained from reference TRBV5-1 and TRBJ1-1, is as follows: KAGVTQTPRYLIKTRGQQVTLSCSPISGHRSVSWYQQTPGQGLQFLFEYFSETQRNKGNFPGRFSGRQFSNSRSEMNVSTLELGDSALYLCASSWEGESEAFFGQGTRLTVV.

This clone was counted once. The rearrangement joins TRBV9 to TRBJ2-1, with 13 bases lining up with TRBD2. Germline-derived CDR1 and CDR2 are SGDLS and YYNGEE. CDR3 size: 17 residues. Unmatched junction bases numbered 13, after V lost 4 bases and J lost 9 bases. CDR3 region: CASSPRPGTSGDGEQFF. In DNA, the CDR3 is TGTGCCAGCAGCCCTCGACCCGGGACTAGCGGGGACGGTGAGCAGTTCTTC.

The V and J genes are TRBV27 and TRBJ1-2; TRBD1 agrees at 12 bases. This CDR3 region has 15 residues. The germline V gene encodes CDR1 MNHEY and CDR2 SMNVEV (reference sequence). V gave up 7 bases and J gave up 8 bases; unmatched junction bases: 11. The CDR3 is CASTQTGTGGGGYTF. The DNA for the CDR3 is TGTGCCAGCACTCAGACCGGGACAGGGGGCGGCGGCTACACCTTC.

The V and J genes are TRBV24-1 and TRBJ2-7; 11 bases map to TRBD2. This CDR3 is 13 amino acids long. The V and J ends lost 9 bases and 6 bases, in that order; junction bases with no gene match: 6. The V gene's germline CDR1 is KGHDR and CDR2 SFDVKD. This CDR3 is CATGSGRASEQYF. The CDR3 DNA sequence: TGTGCCACCGGTAGCGGGAGGGCCTCCGAGCAGTACTTC.

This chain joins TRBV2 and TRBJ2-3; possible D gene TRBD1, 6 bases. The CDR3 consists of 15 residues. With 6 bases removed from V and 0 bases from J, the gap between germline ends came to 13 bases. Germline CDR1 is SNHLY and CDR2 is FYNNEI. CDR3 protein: CASSEDSLSTDTQYF. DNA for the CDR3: TGTGCCAGCAGCGAGGACAGCTTAAGCACAGATACGCAGTATTTT.